The next 21 T cell receptor beta chains were all read from a single sample in a study of technical replicates of blood from several donors. Measured with immunoSEQ multiplex PCR; TCRdb has only the in-frame clones, and not every one. The table includes some 67,000 clones, 95% to 98% detected once. Sequences were obtained from T cells isolated from PBMCs. The receptors come from a human donor in good health.

The V and J genes are TRBV27 and TRBJ2-7, with TRBD1 identical over 9 bases. The J segment lost 6 bases and the V segment lost 6 bases, leaving 12 bases of the junction unmatched. This CDR3 is built from 15 residues. The germline V gene encodes CDR1 MNHEY and CDR2 SMNVEV (reference sequence). CDR3 loop: CASSRRDRDMGEQYF. CDR3 nucleotides: TGTGCCAGCAGCCGCCGGGACAGGGATATGGGCGAGCAGTACTTC.

This chain links TRBV5-1 with TRBJ1-2; D might be TRBD1 (6 bases). The CDR3 spans 15 residues. Trimming cost V 4 bases and J 1 base, with 14 bases left between them. Germline loops: CDR1 SGHRS, CDR2 YFSETQ. DNA for the CDR3: TGCGCCAGCAGCCTTGGAGGACAGCTTAACTATGGCTACACCTTC. Its protein product is CASSLGGQLNYGYTF.

V is TRBV4-1 and J is TRBJ1-1; tentative D call: TRBD1 (6 bases). The CDR3 runs 15 residues. Germline V CDR1 and CDR2: MGHRA, YSYEKL. The germline V and J ends were trimmed by 3 bases and 1 base, with 12 bases remaining between them. The CDR3 reads CASSHPGTRNTEAFF. CDR3 DNA sequence: TGCGCCAGCAGCCACCCGGGGACACGGAACACTGAAGCTTTCTTT.

The gene calls are TRBV7-6 and TRBJ1-2; TRBD1 agrees at 10 bases. V lost 3 bases to trimming and J lost 4 bases; unmatched junction nucleotides: 5. Per the germline V gene, CDR1 is SGHVS and CDR2 is FNYEAQ. The CDR3 runs to 15 residues. The CDR3 sequence is CASSFRQGALYGYTF. Here the CDR3 DNA reads TGTGCCAGCAGCTTTAGACAGGGGGCCCTCTATGGCTACACCTTC.

This rearrangement joins TRBV7-6 to TRBJ2-7; TRBD2 agrees at 8 bases. Germline V gene lookup returns CDR1 SGHVS and CDR2 FNYEAQ. V was pared by 5 bases and J by 7 bases, with 10 bases of the junction left unmatched. CDR3 length equals 14 residues. This chain's CDR3 is CASSITTGGTEQYF. CDR3 DNA: TGTGCCAGCAGCATAACCACGGGGGGGACAGAGCAGTACTTC.

The chain joins TRBV2 to TRBJ1-2; D unclear. Trimming left V 5 bases short and J 5 bases short, with 6 bases between. Germline assignment: CDR1 SNHLY and CDR2 FYNNEI. CDR3 size: 11 residues. The CDR3 is CASSQRYGYTF. The DNA of the CDR3 is TGTGCCAGCAGTCAGAGGTATGGCTACACCTTC. The full variable domain, in which reference TRBV2 and TRBJ1-2 provide the parts outside the CDR3, is EPEVTQTPSHQVTQMGQEVILRCVPISNHLYFYWYRQILGQKVEFLVSFYNNEISEKSEIFDDQFSVERPDGSNFTLKIRSTKLEDSAMYFCASSQRYGYTFGSGTRLTVV.

V is TRBV10-1 and J is TRBJ2-7; 10 bases match TRBD1. V dropped 3 bases and J dropped 3; count of bases not matched to a gene: 5. The CDR3 runs to 15 residues. Germline V gives CDR1 WNHNN, CDR2 SYGVQD (reference sequence). In nucleotides, the CDR3 is TGCGCCAGCAGTGACCAGGGACAGGGGTTCTACGAGCAGTACTTC. It encodes CASSDQGQGFYEQYF.

The chain uses TRBV7-9 and TRBJ2-7; 12 positions agree with TRBD2. Germline V CDR1 and CDR2: SEHNR, FQNEAQ (reference sequence). V lost 4 bases to trimming and J lost 5 bases; unmatched junction nucleotides: 6. This CDR3 is 15 amino acids long. The CDR3 loop is CASSSTSGRNHEQYF. CDR3 DNA sequence: TGTGCCAGCAGCTCCACTAGCGGGAGGAACCACGAGCAGTACTTC.

The chain combines TRBV7-8 with TRBJ1-4; 8 bases match TRBD1. Unmatched junction bases numbered 3, after V lost 5 bases and J lost 4 bases. Germline lookup yields CDR1 SGHVS and CDR2 FQNEAQ. The CDR3 has 14 residues. The DNA of the CDR3 is TGTGCCAGCAGCCTACAGGGGGGTAATGAAAAACTGTTTTTT. This translates into CASSLQGGNEKLFF.

V usage is TRBV7-6 and J usage is TRBJ2-5; D is possibly TRBD2 (6 bases). The V gene's germline CDR1 is SGHVS and CDR2 FNYEAQ. With 5 bases removed from V and 5 bases from J, the gap between germline ends came to 18 bases. The CDR3 has 15 amino acids. CDR3 DNA: TGTGCCAGCAGCGCGATCGGGGGTTTAGGGGAGACCCAGTACTTC. It yields the protein CASSAIGGLGETQYF.

This clone occurred once. The chain has TRBV2 and TRBJ2-7, with D perhaps TRBD1 (5 bases). CDR1 and CDR2 (germline): SNHLY, FYNNEI. Trimming shortened V by 6 bases and J by 2 bases, and 11 bases separated the two germline ends. The CDR3 totals 13 residues. This chain's CDR3 is CASRTQGTYEQYF. The CDR3 region has the DNA TGTGCCAGCAGAACCCAGGGTACCTACGAGCAGTACTTC.

This sequence joins TRBV5-5 and TRBJ1-1, with TRBD1 identical over 7 bases. Germline CDR1 reads SGHKS; CDR2 reads YYEKEE (reference sequence). CDR3 length equals 15 residues. Unmatched junction bases numbered 11, after V lost 5 bases and J lost 4 bases. In nucleotides, the CDR3 is TGTGCCAGCAGAATTGGAGGGGGCAAAGGCACTGAAGCTTTCTTT. Residues: CASRIGGGKGTEAFF.

The chain joins TRBV4-2 to TRBJ2-1; TRBD2 matches 10 bases. V shed 4 bases, J shed 1 base, and the junction held 4 bases outside the gene matches. Germline lookup yields CDR1 LGHNA and CDR2 YNFKEQ. The CDR3 has 16 residues. CDR3 sequence reads: CASSPLAGVSYNEQFF. The CDR3, as DNA: TGTGCCAGCAGCCCTCTAGCGGGAGTTTCCTACAATGAGCAGTTCTTC.

This clone was seen only once. This chain links TRBV19 with TRBJ1-2, with 9 bases matching TRBD1. The CDR3 spans 17 residues. Germline V gene data show CDR1 as LNHDA and CDR2 as SQIVND (reference sequence). The junction had 16 bases not matched to a gene; V was cut back by 7 bases and J by 4 bases. CDR3 in amino acids: CASTKDRDREDLYGYTF. CDR3 DNA sequence: TGTGCCAGTACCAAAGACCGGGACAGGGAAGACCTCTATGGCTACACCTTC.

The chain carries TRBV5-1 and TRBJ2-2; TRBD1 agrees at 8 bases. The CDR3 has 16 amino acids. Trimming cost V 4 bases and J 6 bases; bases outside gene matches: 11. CDR1 and CDR2 (germline): SGHRS, YFSETQ. Here the CDR3 reads CASSPGTGGWAGELFF. The CDR3 bases are TGCGCCAGCAGCCCGGGCACAGGGGGATGGGCCGGGGAGCTGTTTTTT. Combining the CDR3 with reference TRBV5-1 and TRBJ2-2 gives the whole variable domain KAGVTQTPRYLIKTRGQQVTLSCSPISGHRSVSWYQQTPGQGLQFLFEYFSETQRNKGNFPGRFSGRQFSNSRSEMNVSTLELGDSALYLCASSPGTGGWAGELFFGEGSRLTVL.

The chain has TRBV15 and TRBJ2-7; TRBD2 agrees at 8 bases. After removal of 0 bases from V and 2 bases from J, the junction contained 6 bases not matched to a gene. The CDR3 spans 16 residues. Looked up from germline, CDR1 is LNHNV and CDR2 is YYDKDF (reference sequence). CDR3 amino acids: CATSRDPSSGAYEQYF. The CDR3 nucleotides read TGTGCCACCAGCAGAGATCCAAGTAGCGGGGCCTACGAGCAGTACTTC.

The V call is TRBV5-4, the J call TRBJ2-2, with 8 bases identical to TRBD2. Germline V gives CDR1 SGHNT, CDR2 YYREEE (reference sequence). Trimming removed 2 bases from V and 0 bases from J; junction bases left unmatched: 3. The CDR3 runs 16 residues. CDR3 DNA sequence: TGTGCCAGCAGCTTTGGGCGGGGGGCGAACACCGGGGAGCTGTTTTTT. Its protein is CASSFGRGANTGELFF.

This chain connects TRBV18 to TRBJ2-3; D call uncertain. CDR3 size: 14 residues. Germline V CDR1 and CDR2: KGHSH, LQKENI. The V end was cut by 6 bases, the J end by 4 bases, with 14 bases between. CDR3 sequence reads: CASSTNSPPDTQYF. CDR3 sequence (DNA): TGTGCCAGCTCCACCAATAGCCCCCCAGATACGCAGTATTTT.

The V gene is TRBV29-1, the J gene TRBJ2-1, with 7 bases that match TRBD2. V dropped 3 bases and J dropped 1; count of bases not matched to a gene: 3. Germline assignment: CDR1 SQVTM and CDR2 ANQGSEA. The CDR3 is 14 amino acids. In DNA, the CDR3 is TGCAGCGTTGACCGCGGGGGATCCTACAATGAGCAGTTCTTC. This encodes CSVDRGGSYNEQFF.

The chain uses TRBV18 and TRBJ1-1; TRBD1 matches 8 bases. CDR1 KGHSH and CDR2 LQKENI come from the germline V gene. The CDR3 length is 15 residues. V was clipped by 4 bases and J by 1 base; unmatched bases: 5. The CDR3 is CASSQTQGGNTEAFF. The CDR3 region has the DNA TGTGCCAGCTCACAAACACAGGGGGGGAACACTGAAGCTTTCTTT.

This rearrangement joins TRBV6-1 to TRBJ2-1; TRBD2 agrees at 14 bases. The V gene end was trimmed by 3 bases and the J gene end by 7 bases; junction bases not matched to a gene: 2. Germline V gene sequence: CDR1 MNHNS, CDR2 SASEGT. This CDR3 is 15 amino acids long. CDR3 bases: TGTGCCAGCAGTGACGGACTAGCGGGGGGTAATGAGCAGTTCTTC. Protein sequence: CASSDGLAGGNEQFF.